The TCR beta chain described here comes from a study of OX40 agonist ivuxolimab in advanced cancers. The wider study: An agonistic anti-OX40 (CD134) antibody, ivuxolimab, was used to treat the patients. There were three patients with partial responses, one having hepatocellular carcinoma and two cutaneous melanoma. The study gave patients intravenous ivuxolimab at 0.01 to 10 mg/kg every 2 weeks.

The protocol was immunoSEQ multiplex PCR, while the TCRdb copy is restricted to in-frame clones and leaves out a portion. This sample has roughly 68,000 clones; 75% to 95% occur once, and the top ten carry 0.8% to 1.2%. Germline V lookup: CDR1 ENHRY, CDR2 SYGVKD. The V segment lost 6 bases and the J segment 0 bases; nucleotides outside the gene matches: 5. This CDR3 contains 16 residues. The chain couples TRBV10-3 to TRBJ2-2; 9 positions agree with TRBD1. This TCR came from an adult with an advanced solid tumor such as melanoma, head and neck, liver or kidney cancer. Sequences were derived from CD4+ or CD8+ T cells sorted from blood, sampled in a trial of the OX40 agonist ivuxolimab. The CDR3 protein is CAISTGGGTNTGELFF. CDR3 in DNA: TGTGCCATCAGCACAGGGGGCGGGACGAACACCGGGGAGCTGTTTTTT.